Below are 28 T cell receptor beta chains sequenced from a single sample in a study of blood T cells in healthy people across ages (dated by TCRdb to between 2015 and 2016). The library was made by 5' RACE. Sequencing used an Illumina HiSeq 2500. A second PCR of about 6 to 12 cycles was run with a J-beta primer mix and a sample-barcoded 5' primer. In-frame beta chains were kept once TCRdb had trimmed the public reads at Q25 with fastp and called clones with MiXCR. Rows matching on CDR3 protein sequence are summarized as one entry with the most common DNA and genes. This sample comprises roughly 2 million distinct CDR3 sequences, just under 50% of them detected only once. Less than 2.5% of the sample is in the top ten clones. Sequencing input: blood. These receptors came from a woman in her forties in good health.

Here the CDR3 reads CASGTGVLSTDTQYF. The CDR3 DNA reads TGTGCCAGCGGGACAGGGGTCTTGAGCACAGATACGCAGTATTTT. The V call is TRBV7-9, the J call TRBJ2-3; 10 bases are shared with TRBD1. CDR1 and CDR2 (germline): SEHNR, FQNEAQ (reference sequence). V was clipped by 8 bases and J by 0 bases; unmatched bases: 5. This CDR3 spans 15 amino acids.

The chain employs TRBV6-1 and TRBJ2-1; tentative D call: TRBD1 (5 bases). The CDR3 extends over 16 amino acids. In germline, CDR1 is MNHNS, CDR2 SASEGT. Between the trimmed V and J ends, which lost 4 bases and 0 bases, there was a span of 13 bases. CDR3 sequence reads: CASSAHLRGSYNEQFF. The CDR3 DNA reads as TGTGCCAGCAGTGCCCACCTTAGGGGCTCCTACAATGAGCAGTTCTTC.

As concerns this clonotype: The junction and the germline gene differ at one end; a read error may be behind it. The V call is TRBV27, the J call TRBJ2-1; perhaps D is TRBD1 or TRBD2 (6 bases each). The CDR3 loop spans 14 amino acids. Germline V gives CDR1 MNHEY, CDR2 SMNVEV (reference sequence). For the CDR3, the DNA is TGTACCAGCAGTTACGGGGGCCCAAACAATGAGCAGTTCTTC. It codes for CTSSYGGPNNEQFF.

This clonotype showed up just a few times. The chain is built from TRBV6-5 and TRBJ2-6; TRBD1 matches at 8 bases. Germline values: CDR1 MNHEY, CDR2 SVGAGI. J was trimmed by 0 bases and V by 4 bases; bases with no gene match: 5. This CDR3 is built from 17 residues. The DNA of the CDR3 is TGTGCCAGCAGTTCGGACAGGGCATTCTCTGGGGCCAACGTCCTGACTTTC. As protein: CASSSDRAFSGANVLTF.

There are a few counts of this clonotype. The CDR3 loop reads CSANSPGRTFDRYTF. The CDR3 nucleotides are TGCAGTGCTAACTCGCCAGGTAGGACCTTCGATCGCTACACCTTC. This chain joins TRBV20-1 and TRBJ1-2; D unclear. This CDR3 has 15 residues. Germline lookup yields CDR1 DFQATT and CDR2 SNEGSKA (reference sequence). The germline V and J ends were trimmed by 4 bases and 9 bases, with 24 bases remaining between them.

In its sample, this clonotype was seen a few times. The chain joins TRBV27 to TRBJ2-7; TRBD1 aligns across 7 bases. CDR1 and CDR2 (germline): MNHEY, SMNVEV (reference sequence). V dropped 5 bases and J dropped 3; count of bases not matched to a gene: 7. The CDR3 extends over 14 amino acids. CDR3 in DNA: TGTGCCAGCAGTCCCAGGACAGGCCACTACGAGCAGTACTTC. Translating gives CASSPRTGHYEQYF.

V usage is TRBV9 and J usage is TRBJ1-2; TRBD1 matches at 11 bases. The CDR3 contains 15 residues. Looked up from germline, CDR1 is SGDLS and CDR2 is YYNGEE. After removal of 3 bases from V and 5 bases from J, the junction contained 6 bases not matched to a gene. CDR3 region: CASSADRGLTYGYTF. DNA of the CDR3: TGTGCCAGCAGCGCGGACAGGGGGCTGACGTATGGCTACACCTTC.

This clonotype came up a few times. V is TRBV25-1 and J is TRBJ1-2, with 9 nucleotides matching TRBD1. V shed 2 bases, J shed 5 bases, and the junction held 3 bases outside the gene matches. CDR3 length: 14 amino acids. CDR1 is MGHDK and CDR2 is SYGVNS in the germline V gene. This CDR3 is CASSEPGTGYGYTF. The CDR3 DNA reads TGTGCCAGCAGTGAACCTGGGACAGGGTATGGCTACACCTTC.

The V and J genes are TRBV6-1 and TRBJ1-5, with D uncertain. The CDR3 sequence is 17 residues long. Trimming removed 6 bases at V and 2 bases at J, with 20 bases between. The germline gives CDR1 MNHNS, CDR2 SASEGT. The CDR3, as DNA: TGTGCCAGCAGCCGCCGCGGAGGGAGATACGGCAATCAGCCCCAGCATTTT. It translates to CASSRRGGRYGNQPQHF.

V and J are TRBV13 and TRBJ1-2, with 7 positions matching TRBD1. The junction had 3 bases not matched to a gene; V was cut back by 3 bases and J by 5 bases. Germline V gives CDR1 PRHDT, CDR2 FYEKMQ (reference sequence). CDR3 size: 13 residues. The CDR3 protein is CASSFRGEYGYTF. Here the CDR3 DNA reads TGTGCCAGCAGCTTCAGGGGGGAATATGGCTACACCTTC.

The rearrangement links TRBV7-9 to TRBJ1-4; D is unclear. The CDR3 is 15 amino acids. V was cut by 0 bases and J by 8 bases, with 13 bases left in between. CDR1 is SEHNR and CDR2 is FQNEAQ in the germline V gene (reference sequence). CDR3 sequence (DNA): TGTGCCAGCAGCTTAGCGAGTCTCCAGAGAGAAAAACTGTTTTTT. Encoded protein: CASSLASLQREKLFF.

In this sample, this clonotype turned up a few times. The chain recombines TRBV27 with TRBJ2-3; 10 bases match TRBD1. V lost 5 bases and J lost 5; bases outside the gene matches: 7. The CDR3 has 15 amino acids. Germline CDR1 and CDR2: MNHEY and SMNVEV (reference sequence). The CDR3 loop is CASSLRDRGGDTQYF. CDR3 bases: TGTGCCAGCAGTCTACGGGACAGGGGAGGAGATACGCAGTATTTT.

The rearrangement uses TRBV20-1 and TRBJ2-5; D might be TRBD1 or TRBD2, each matching 5 bases. V was cut by 5 bases and J by 5 bases, with 15 bases left in between. The CDR3 is 13 amino acids. Per the germline V gene, CDR1 is DFQATT and CDR2 is SNEGSKA (reference sequence). In DNA, the CDR3 is TGCAGTGCTCCCGGGACCCGGACGGAGACCCAGTACTTC. The encoded protein is CSAPGTRTETQYF.

The CDR3 sequence: CATSDPSPSGSSSYNEQFF. The DNA of the CDR3 is TGTGCCACCAGTGATCCCTCGCCATCGGGGTCAAGCTCCTACAATGAGCAGTTCTTC. The chain joins TRBV24-1 to TRBJ2-1, with a possible D match to TRBD2 (5 bases). CDR1 is KGHDR, CDR2 SFDVKD, per germline. V was clipped by 3 bases and J by 0 bases, with 20 bases between them. The CDR3 is 19 residues long.

This clonotype was found many times. V and J are TRBV20-1 and TRBJ2-3, with 7 bases fitting TRBD2. The V gene end was trimmed by 6 bases and the J gene end by 2 bases; junction bases not matched to a gene: 8. There are 14 residues in the CDR3. CDR1 and CDR2 from the germline V gene are DFQATT and SNEGSKA (reference sequence). The CDR3 loop is CSAPPAGTTDTQYF. DNA for the CDR3: TGCAGTGCCCCCCCAGCGGGGACCACAGATACGCAGTATTTT.

This chain joins TRBV7-6 and TRBJ2-4, with 8 bases identical to TRBD1. Germline V gives CDR1 SGHVS, CDR2 FNYEAQ. The CDR3 contains 15 residues. Trimming cost V 1 base and J 7 bases; bases outside gene matches: 6. CDR3 nucleotides: TGTGCCAGCAGCTTAGGGGTGACAGGGGCCAACATTCAGTACTTC. Translating it yields CASSLGVTGANIQYF. Full variable domain (remainder filled in from reference TRBV7-6 and TRBJ2-4): GAGVSQSPRYKVTKRGQDVALRCDPISGHVSLYWYRQALGQGPEFLTYFNYEAQQDKSGLPNDRFSAERPEGSISTLTIQRTEQRDSAMYRCASSLGVTGANIQYFGAGTRLSVL.

V usage is TRBV28 and J usage is TRBJ2-7; 10 bases agree with TRBD1. This CDR3 has 15 amino acids. Germline lookup yields CDR1 MDHEN and CDR2 SYDVKM. J was trimmed by 5 bases and V by 5 bases; bases with no gene match: 9. Here the CDR3 reads CASSGGGQGSDEQYF. CDR3 nucleotide sequence: TGTGCCAGCAGTGGGGGGGGACAGGGGTCTGACGAGCAGTACTTC.

The rearrangement uses TRBV4-3 and TRBJ2-2; 9 bases align to TRBD1. Germline V CDR1 and CDR2: LGHNA, YSLEER. The CDR3 contains 15 residues. Germline trimming cut 6 bases from V and 4 bases from J; bases unmatched to any gene: 6. The CDR3, as DNA: TGCGCCAGCAGAAAACAGGGGGCTGGCACCGGGGAGCTGTTTTTT. This gives the protein CASRKQGAGTGELFF.

The genes are TRBV20-1 and TRBJ1-1, with D uncertain. The CDR3 covers 15 residues. Between the trimmed V and J ends, which lost 0 bases and 0 bases, there was a span of 11 bases. Looked up from germline, CDR1 is DFQATT and CDR2 is SNEGSKA (reference sequence). CDR3 in DNA: TGCAGTGCTAGAGACCCCATGCTAATGAACACTGAAGCTTTCTTT. Its protein is CSARDPMLMNTEAFF.

The CDR3 loop is CSVVPTASKNIQYF. Here the CDR3 DNA reads TGCAGCGTTGTCCCCACAGCAAGTAAAAACATTCAGTACTTC. This chain uses TRBV29-1 with TRBJ2-4; D is uncertain. This CDR3 region has 14 residues. V shed 4 bases and J shed 4 bases, with 14 bases lying between them. CDR1 is SQVTM and CDR2 is ANQGSEA in the germline V gene.

Turning to this clonotype: A much larger clonotype is one base distant, so this may be a read error. J is TRBJ1-2 and V is TRBV12-3 or TRBV12-4; D possibly corresponds to TRBD1 (5 bases). The CDR3 covers 17 residues. Written as DNA, the CDR3 is TGTGCCAGCAGTTTAGGATCGTCGGGGACCGCTAACTATGGCCACACCTTC. It codes for CASSLGSSGTANYGHTF.

The genes are TRBV6-2 or TRBV6-3 and TRBJ2-3, with 12 bases lining up with TRBD2. J gave up 2 bases and V 5 bases, and 8 bases lay outside the gene matches. Per the germline V gene, CDR1 is MNHEY and CDR2 is SVGEGT. The CDR3 sequence is 17 residues long. CDR3 nucleotides: TGTGCCAGCAGTCTTCTAGCGGGGGGGGGATACACAGATACGCAGTATTTT. Translation gives CASSLLAGGGYTDTQYF.

This clonotype was observed a few times. V is TRBV6-1 and J is TRBJ2-1; 13 positions match TRBD2. The CDR3 loop spans 14 amino acids. Germline values: CDR1 MNHNS, CDR2 SASEGT. Trimming removed 5 bases from V and 9 bases from J; junction bases left unmatched: 4. This CDR3 is CASSLRTSGGEQFF. DNA for the CDR3: TGTGCCAGCAGTCTCCGGACTAGCGGGGGTGAGCAGTTCTTC.

The chain uses TRBV20-1 and TRBJ2-1; 7 bases line up with TRBD2. This CDR3 contains 12 residues. Trimming removed 6 bases from V and 3 bases from J; junction bases left unmatched: 2. Germline CDR1 reads DFQATT; CDR2 reads SNEGSKA (reference sequence). This CDR3 reads CSAGTNYNEQFF. CDR3 DNA sequence: TGCAGTGCCGGGACTAACTACAATGAGCAGTTCTTC.

The chain carries TRBV12-3 or TRBV12-4 and TRBJ2-1; tentative D call: TRBD2 (6 bases). The CDR3 extends over 15 amino acids. V dropped 4 bases and J dropped 2 bases, with 12 bases sitting between them. As DNA, the CDR3 is TGTGCCAGCAGTTCCAGGGAGGCCCCCTACAATGAGCAGTTCTTC. Its translation: CASSSREAPYNEQFF.

The chain is built from TRBV20-1 and TRBJ2-4; D may be TRBD1 (5 bases). The germline V gene encodes CDR1 DFQATT and CDR2 SNEGSKA (reference sequence). The CDR3 is made up of 17 amino acids. Trimming removed 5 bases at V and 0 bases at J, with 20 bases between. CDR3 coding DNA: TGCAGTGCTCAAGTAGTATCGACAGCCCTAGCCAAAAACATTCAGTACTTC. Amino acids: CSAQVVSTALAKNIQYF.

CDR3 in amino acids: CSAVLTGRETQYF. CDR3 bases: TGCAGTGCCGTCTTGACAGGCCGGGAGACCCAGTACTTC. The chain carries TRBV20-1 and TRBJ2-5, with D perhaps matching TRBD1 (6 bases). The V gene's germline CDR1 is DFQATT and CDR2 SNEGSKA (reference sequence). The V end lost 6 bases, the J end lost 5 bases, and 16 bases lay between the germline ends. The CDR3 runs 13 residues.

The gene calls are TRBV6-2 or TRBV6-3 and TRBJ2-7, with 9 bases matching TRBD2. The CDR3 is 16 residues long. Trimming took 6 bases from V and 4 from J; bases not matched to a gene: 13. CDR1 and CDR2 (germline): MNHEY, SVGEGT. CDR3 sequence reads: CASSPNLAGRPYEQYF. CDR3 bases: TGTGCCAGCAGCCCGAACCTAGCGGGAAGACCTTACGAGCAGTACTTC.